The 12 T cell receptor beta chains in this list originate from one sample, sequenced in a study of monozygotic twins with inflammatory bowel disease. TCRdb re-called the 5' RACE reads and gives one entry per CDR3 protein, without DNA. With about 210,000 distinct CDR3 sequences in the sample, the ten largest clones hold approximately 1.6%. Material: blood. These receptors came from a human donor with ulcerative colitis or Crohn's disease, or a healthy co-twin of an affected twin (not recorded which).

V and J are TRBV18 and TRBJ2-7. The CDR3 consists of 14 residues. Germline CDR1 reads KGHSH; CDR2 reads LQKENI. CDR3 protein: CASSPSDSAWEQYF.

The V and J genes are TRBV20-1 and TRBJ1-5; TCRdb returns TRBD1, unconfirmable since there is no DNA. Germline V CDR1 and CDR2: DFQATT, SNEGSKA (reference sequence). This CDR3 comprises 15 residues. The CDR3 here is CSARVSRGGNQPQHF.

V and J are TRBV6-5 and TRBJ1-1; as DNA is missing, the TRBD1 call by TCRdb cannot be tested. The CDR3 consists of 15 residues. The V gene's germline CDR1 is MNHEY and CDR2 SVGAGI. The CDR3 sequence: CASSSPDRGDLEAFF.

The genes are TRBV5-1 and TRBJ1-1; lacking DNA, the TRBD1 call made by TCRdb goes unchecked. Germline V gene sequence: CDR1 SGHRS, CDR2 YFSETQ. This CDR3 has 16 residues. The CDR3 protein is CASSLAPGGGGTEAFF.

The chain couples TRBV12-3 or TRBV12-4 to TRBJ1-2; TCRdb's D gene call, TRBD1, goes unchecked for lack of DNA. This CDR3 contains 13 residues. Here the CDR3 reads CASSPGKGYGYTF.

This chain uses TRBV20-1 with TRBJ2-7; with no DNA, the TCRdb D assignment of TRBD1 cannot be verified. This CDR3 spans 13 amino acids. Germline V CDR1 and CDR2: DFQATT, SNEGSKA (reference sequence). The CDR3 region is CSAIAPDSYEQYF.

The rearrangement joins TRBV4-1 to TRBJ2-3; absent DNA, TCRdb's TRBD1 call cannot be checked. The CDR3 spans 15 residues. The germline CDR1 and CDR2 sequences are MGHRA and YSYEKL. CDR3 amino acids: CASSREAPPTDTQYF.

This chain joins TRBV12-3 or TRBV12-4 and TRBJ1-1; checking the TCRdb D call of TRBD1 is not possible without DNA. The CDR3 sequence is 12 residues long. This chain's CDR3 is CASGTGNTEAFF.

The rearrangement uses TRBV10-1 and TRBJ1-6; TCRdb indicates TRBD1, and absent DNA this call remains unverified. CDR3 length equals 13 residues. Germline CDR1 is WNHNN and CDR2 is SYGVQD (reference sequence). The CDR3 reads CASSGTAYSPLHF.

V usage is TRBV20-1 and J usage is TRBJ1-1; checking the TCRdb D call of TRBD1 is not possible without DNA. The germline CDR1 and CDR2 sequences are DFQATT and SNEGSKA (reference sequence). The CDR3 loop spans 15 amino acids. CDR3 residues: CSARVGVSGNTEAFF.

The rearrangement uses TRBV19 and TRBJ1-1; checking the TCRdb D call of TRBD1 is not possible without DNA. CDR3 size: 16 residues. Germline CDR1 and CDR2: LNHDA and SQIVND (reference sequence). This CDR3 reads CASSILRGPRGTEAFF.

The rearrangement joins TRBV20-1 to TRBJ2-3. The CDR3 is 16 amino acids. CDR1 is DFQATT, CDR2 SNEGSKA, per germline (reference sequence). The CDR3 sequence: CSALAREVRSTDTQYF.